These 24 T cell receptor beta chains originate from one sample sequenced in a study of CD8 T cells in Susac syndrome (dated by TCRdb to the late 2010s). Library method: the immunoSEQ multiplex PCR assay. RNA was extracted with the RNeasy kit and 0.5 to 1 ug was reverse transcribed using random hexamers. The public sequencing data were trimmed at Q25 with fastp and processed into clonotypes with MiXCR by TCRdb, which kept only in-frame beta chains. Rows merge per CDR3 protein into single entries with the most common DNA and genes. The sample profile shows 180,000 or so distinct CDR3 sequences; approximately 95% of them were found once. The ten biggest clones cover 0.1% of the sample. The sequenced sample was CD4+ T cells from PBMCs. The receptors shown here come from a human donor in good health.

The genes are TRBV29-1 and TRBJ1-5, with D tentatively TRBD1 (6 bases). With 4 bases removed from V and 6 bases from J, the gap between germline ends came to 16 bases. The CDR3 runs to 14 residues. Germline lookup yields CDR1 SQVTM and CDR2 ANQGSEA. The CDR3, as DNA: TGCAGCGTTGGGGGAGCGGGGGCTGGTCAGCCCCAGCATTTT. Protein: CSVGGAGAGQPQHF.

The rearrangement uses TRBV29-1 and TRBJ1-1; D unclear. CDR3 length: 11 amino acids. Germline V gene lookup returns CDR1 SQVTM and CDR2 ANQGSEA. Trimming removed 7 bases at V and 6 bases at J, with 12 bases between. The CDR3 here is CSGRLGAEAFF. In DNA form, the CDR3 reads TGCAGCGGAAGACTTGGCGCTGAAGCTTTCTTT.

This chain connects TRBV14 to TRBJ2-2; D may be TRBD2 (5 bases). The V and J ends lost 1 base and 1 base respectively, with 10 bases between them. Germline CDR1 and CDR2: SGHDN and FVKESK. The CDR3 contains 16 residues. The CDR3 DNA is TGTGCCAGCAGCCAAGCCGGGATTTTGAACACCGGGGAGCTGTTTTTT. It codes for CASSQAGILNTGELFF.

This chain links TRBV11-2 with TRBJ2-1, with D unclear. Between the trimmed V and J ends, which lost 4 bases and 9 bases, there was a span of 13 bases. In germline, CDR1 is SGHAT, CDR2 FQNNGV. The CDR3 extends over 13 amino acids. DNA for the CDR3: TGTGCCAGCAGCTCCGGACGGCACTCTGAGCAGTTCTTC. This translates into CASSSGRHSEQFF. Full variable domain (missing parts from reference TRBV11-2 and TRBJ2-1): EAGVAQSPRYKIIEKRQSVAFWCNPISGHATLYWYQQILGQGPKLLIQFQNNGVVDDSQLPKDRFSAERLKGVDSTLKIQPAKLEDSAVYLCASSSGRHSEQFFGPGTRLTVL.

The chain couples TRBV7-2 to TRBJ2-7; 9 nucleotides align to TRBD1. The J segment lost 2 bases and the V segment lost 5 bases, leaving 7 bases of the junction unmatched. CDR1 and CDR2 (germline): SGHTA, FQGNSA. This CDR3 is 15 amino acids long. This CDR3 reads CASSPWTGAPYEQYF. As DNA, the CDR3 is TGTGCCAGCAGCCCCTGGACAGGGGCCCCCTACGAGCAGTACTTC.

The chain employs TRBV29-1 and TRBJ2-1, with 8 positions matching TRBD1. CDR3 length equals 14 residues. CDR1 and CDR2 (germline): SQVTM, ANQGSEA. The ends lost 6 bases at V and 2 bases at J; junction bases unmatched: 6. DNA of the CDR3: TGCAGCGTGGTGGACAGGGCCCCCTACAATGAGCAGTTCTTC. It translates to CSVVDRAPYNEQFF.

The V and J genes are TRBV20-1 and TRBJ1-1; D possibly corresponds to TRBD1 (5 bases). V shed 3 bases and J shed 4 bases, with 9 bases lying between them. This CDR3 is 12 amino acids long. CDR1 and CDR2 (germline): DFQATT, SNEGSKA (reference sequence). CDR3 sequence (DNA): TGCAGTGCTAGTTCCGGGGCCACTGAAGCTTTCTTT. Its translation: CSASSGATEAFF.

This clonotype is a singleton in its sample. The gene calls are TRBV6-6 and TRBJ1-4; weak D call: TRBD1 (5 bases). Trimming took 1 base from V and 2 from J, leaving 8 bases between them. The germline V gene has CDR1 MNHNY and CDR2 SVGAGI (reference sequence). This CDR3 comprises 15 residues. DNA of the CDR3: TGTGCCAGCAGTTACTACAGGACTACTAATGAAAAACTGTTTTTT. It specifies CASSYYRTTNEKLFF.

V usage is TRBV24-1 and J usage is TRBJ1-5; no clear D. Per germline, CDR1 KGHDR and CDR2 SFDVKD. This CDR3 is 12 amino acids long. With 4 bases removed from V and 1 base from J, the gap between germline ends came to 1 base. DNA of the CDR3: TGTGCCACCAGTGAGAGCAATCAGCCCCAGCATTTT. Its translation: CATSESNQPQHF.

The chain has TRBV7-2 and TRBJ2-7, with D tentatively TRBD1 (5 bases). This CDR3 has 14 amino acids. CDR1 SGHTA and CDR2 FQGNSA come from the germline V gene. Trimming took 5 bases from V and 2 from J, leaving 13 bases between them. The CDR3 region is CASSPGLSPYEQYF. CDR3 in DNA: TGTGCCAGCAGCCCAGGGCTGTCCCCCTACGAGCAGTACTTC.

This clonotype was recorded once. The J gene is TRBJ2-1, the V gene TRBV2; TRBD1 is a possible D gene (6 bases). Trimming took 7 bases from V and 0 from J, leaving 13 bases between them. The CDR3 is 15 amino acids. CDR1 and CDR2 (germline): SNHLY, FYNNEI. In DNA form, the CDR3 reads TGTGCCAGCACCTCGGGACAAAGCTCCTACAATGAGCAGTTCTTC. Translation gives CASTSGQSSYNEQFF.

The genes are TRBV29-1 and TRBJ2-1; D is possibly TRBD1 (6 bases). The CDR3 extends over 11 amino acids. Looked up from germline, CDR1 is SQVTM and CDR2 is ANQGSEA. The germline V and J ends were trimmed by 6 bases and 7 bases, with 10 bases remaining between them. The CDR3 region has the DNA TGCAGCGTGACACAGGGAAATGAGCAGTTCTTC. Translating gives CSVTQGNEQFF.

V is TRBV29-1 and J is TRBJ2-7; no clear D gene. CDR3 length: 11 amino acids. The ends were cut back, 7 bases at V and 3 bases at J, with 10 bases in the middle. Germline V gene data show CDR1 as SQVTM and CDR2 as ANQGSEA. CDR3 loop: CSASESYEQYF. The CDR3 DNA is TGCAGCGCAAGCGAAAGCTACGAGCAGTACTTC.

The rearrangement uses TRBV20-1 and TRBJ2-3; TRBD2 matches 8 bases. The CDR3 extends over 14 amino acids. The V gene end was trimmed by 6 bases and the J gene end by 0 bases; junction bases not matched to a gene: 5. CDR1 is DFQATT, CDR2 SNEGSKA, per germline (reference sequence). In nucleotides, the CDR3 is TGCAGTGCCCTTAGCGGGACTAGCACAGATACGCAGTATTTT. Encoded protein: CSALSGTSTDTQYF.

V and J are TRBV29-1 and TRBJ1-2, with unresolved D. Germline CDR1 SQVTM, CDR2 ANQGSEA. V lost 3 bases to trimming and J lost 5 bases, with 7 bases between them. The CDR3 runs 11 residues. CDR3 loop: CSVESQYGYTF. As DNA, the CDR3 is TGCAGCGTTGAGAGTCAATATGGCTACACCTTC.

DNA for the CDR3: TGTGCCAGCAGCCCAAGACAGGGGGCAGTGCCAGAGACCCAGTACTTC. Its translation: CASSPRQGAVPETQYF. This chain connects TRBV28 to TRBJ2-5, with 10 nucleotides matching TRBD1. CDR3 size: 16 residues. Germline lookup yields CDR1 MDHEN and CDR2 SYDVKM. The V and J ends lost 6 bases and 4 bases, in that order; junction bases with no gene match: 11.

CDR3 in amino acids: CASSSRDYNYEQYF. In DNA, the CDR3 is TGTGCCAGCAGTTCCCGGGACTACAACTACGAGCAGTACTTC. The chain recombines TRBV12-3 or TRBV12-4 with TRBJ2-7; 7 positions agree with TRBD2. J lost 3 bases, V lost 4 bases, and 6 bases had no gene match. CDR3 length: 14 amino acids.

The chain links TRBV20-1 to TRBJ1-5; 9 nucleotides line up with TRBD1. The V gene end was trimmed by 5 bases and the J gene end by 4 bases; junction bases not matched to a gene: 6. The CDR3 loop spans 14 amino acids. Germline V CDR1 and CDR2: DFQATT, SNEGSKA (reference sequence). The CDR3 DNA reads TGCAGTGCTCGTTCCGGGACAGGGAATCAGCCCCAGCATTTT. Residues: CSARSGTGNQPQHF.

The chain recombines TRBV7-2 with TRBJ2-3; 8 nucleotides agree with TRBD2. The CDR3 is made up of 16 amino acids. The V gene's germline CDR1 is SGHTA and CDR2 FQGNSA. V gave up 4 bases and J gave up 4 bases; unmatched junction bases: 10. CDR3 in DNA: TGTGCCAGCAGCTCCCAGCCGGGACTAGGCTCAGATACGCAGTATTTT. Protein sequence: CASSSQPGLGSDTQYF.

This sequence joins TRBV12-3 or TRBV12-4 and TRBJ2-1; D not certain. CDR3 size: 17 residues. The V end lost 7 bases, the J end lost 1 base, and 20 bases lay between the germline ends. The CDR3, as DNA: TGTGCCAGCACAATTGTGCGGCAAAGTCAATCCTACAATGAGCAGTTCTTC. It encodes CASTIVRQSQSYNEQFF.

V gene TRBV15 combines with J gene TRBJ2-1; tentatively, D is TRBD2 (5 bases). The CDR3 is 12 amino acids. In germline, CDR1 is LNHNV, CDR2 YYDKDF (reference sequence). V was clipped by 1 base and J by 10 bases, with 8 bases between them. The CDR3: CATSRAQREQFF. The CDR3, as DNA: TGTGCCACCAGCAGAGCGCAGCGGGAGCAGTTCTTC.

The chain combines TRBV3-1 with TRBJ1-2; D is possibly TRBD1 (5 bases). The V gene lost 0 bases and the J gene lost 4 bases, with 12 bases spanning the gap. The germline gives CDR1 LGHDT, CDR2 YNNKEL (reference sequence). The CDR3 contains 15 residues. Written as DNA, the CDR3 is TGTGCCAGCAGCCAAGATAGGGCAGGGACCTATGGCTACACCTTC. Translation: CASSQDRAGTYGYTF.

The chain employs TRBV28 and TRBJ2-5; TRBD1 or TRBD2 may be the D gene (5 bases each). The length of the CDR3 is 17 residues. Trimming took off 1 base at V and 5 bases at J, with 20 bases between the two ends. CDR1 MDHEN and CDR2 SYDVKM come from the germline V gene. The CDR3 sequence: CASSLSSGAKPGETQYF. Here the CDR3 DNA reads TGTGCCAGCAGTTTATCGAGCGGAGCTAAACCAGGGGAGACCCAGTACTTC.

The chain couples TRBV6-6 to TRBJ1-4; no clear D. The CDR3 loop spans 12 amino acids. Germline loops: CDR1 MNHNY, CDR2 SVGAGI (reference sequence). V dropped 6 bases and J dropped 3 bases, with 5 bases sitting between them. The chain's CDR3 is CASSQSNEKLFF. DNA of the CDR3: TGTGCCAGCAGCCAGTCTAATGAAAAACTGTTTTTT.